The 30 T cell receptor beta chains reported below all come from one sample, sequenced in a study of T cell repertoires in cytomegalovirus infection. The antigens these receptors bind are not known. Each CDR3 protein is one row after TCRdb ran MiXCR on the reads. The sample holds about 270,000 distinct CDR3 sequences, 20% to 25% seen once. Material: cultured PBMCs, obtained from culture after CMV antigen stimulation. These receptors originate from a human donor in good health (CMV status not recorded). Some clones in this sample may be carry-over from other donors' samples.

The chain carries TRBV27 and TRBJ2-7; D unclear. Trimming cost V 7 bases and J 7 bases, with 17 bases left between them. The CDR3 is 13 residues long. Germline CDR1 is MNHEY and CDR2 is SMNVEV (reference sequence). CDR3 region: CASKPQNTEEQYF. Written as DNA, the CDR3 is TGTGCCAGCAAACCACAAAACACGGAAGAGCAGTACTTC.

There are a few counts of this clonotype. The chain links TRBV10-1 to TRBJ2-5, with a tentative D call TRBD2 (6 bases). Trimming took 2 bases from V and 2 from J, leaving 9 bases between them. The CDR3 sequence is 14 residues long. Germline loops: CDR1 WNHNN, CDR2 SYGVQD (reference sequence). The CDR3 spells CASSERGKQETQYF. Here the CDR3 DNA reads TGCGCCAGCAGTGAGCGGGGGAAACAAGAGACCCAGTACTTC.

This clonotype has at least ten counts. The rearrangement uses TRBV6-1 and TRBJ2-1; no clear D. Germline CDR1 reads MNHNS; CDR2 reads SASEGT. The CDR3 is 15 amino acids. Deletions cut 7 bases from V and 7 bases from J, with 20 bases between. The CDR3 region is CASITVLAGKNEQFF. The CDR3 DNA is TGTGCCAGCATCACGGTCCTCGCCGGAAAGAATGAGCAGTTCTTC.

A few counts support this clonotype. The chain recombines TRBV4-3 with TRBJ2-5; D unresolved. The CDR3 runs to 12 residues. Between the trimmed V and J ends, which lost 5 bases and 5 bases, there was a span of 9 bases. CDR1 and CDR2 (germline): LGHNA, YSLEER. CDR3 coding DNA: TGCGCCAGCAGCGATAGGGCGGAGACCCAGTACTTC. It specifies CASSDRAETQYF.

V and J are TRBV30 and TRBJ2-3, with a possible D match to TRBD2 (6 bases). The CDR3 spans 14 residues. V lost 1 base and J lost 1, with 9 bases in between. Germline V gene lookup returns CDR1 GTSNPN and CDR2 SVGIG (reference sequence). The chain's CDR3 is CAWSELAGTDTQYF. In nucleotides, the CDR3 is TGTGCCTGGAGTGAATTAGCGGGCACAGATACGCAGTATTTT.

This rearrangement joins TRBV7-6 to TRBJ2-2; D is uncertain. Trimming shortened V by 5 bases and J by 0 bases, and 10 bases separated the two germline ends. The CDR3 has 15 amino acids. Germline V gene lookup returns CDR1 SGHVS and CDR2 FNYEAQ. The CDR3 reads CASSHWTSNTGELFF. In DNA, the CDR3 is TGTGCCAGCAGCCATTGGACCTCGAACACCGGGGAGCTGTTTTTT.

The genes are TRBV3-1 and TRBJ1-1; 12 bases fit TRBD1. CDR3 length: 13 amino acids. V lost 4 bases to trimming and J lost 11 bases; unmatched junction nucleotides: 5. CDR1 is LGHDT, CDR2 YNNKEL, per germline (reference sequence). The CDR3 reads CASSRGQGAGAFF. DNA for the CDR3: TGTGCCAGCAGCCGGGGACAGGGGGCAGGCGCTTTCTTT.

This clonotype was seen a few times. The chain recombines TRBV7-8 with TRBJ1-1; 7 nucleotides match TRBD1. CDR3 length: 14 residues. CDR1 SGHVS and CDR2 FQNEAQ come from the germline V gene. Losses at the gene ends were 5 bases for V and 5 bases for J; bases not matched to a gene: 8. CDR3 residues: CASSPDRELTEAFF. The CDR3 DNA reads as TGTGCCAGCAGCCCAGACAGGGAATTAACTGAAGCTTTCTTT.

The CDR3 here is CASSQGPVQYF. DNA of the CDR3: TGTGCCAGCAGCCAAGGGCCGGTTCAGTACTTC. The chain combines TRBV14 with TRBJ2-4, with unresolved D. Germline values: CDR1 SGHDN, CDR2 FVKESK. The CDR3 has 11 amino acids. V lost 1 base to trimming and J lost 11 bases, with 6 bases between them.

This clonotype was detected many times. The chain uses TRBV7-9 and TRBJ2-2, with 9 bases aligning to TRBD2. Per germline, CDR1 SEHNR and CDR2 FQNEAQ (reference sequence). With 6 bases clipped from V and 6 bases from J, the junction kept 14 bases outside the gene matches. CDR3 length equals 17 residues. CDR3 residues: CASSQPGLAGSPGELFF. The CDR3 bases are TGTGCCAGCAGTCAGCCGGGACTAGCTGGCTCCCCCGGGGAGCTGTTTTTT. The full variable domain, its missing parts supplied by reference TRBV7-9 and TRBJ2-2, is DTGVSQNPRHKITKRGQNVTFRCDPISEHNRLYWYRQTLGQGPEFLTYFQNEAQLEKSRLLSDRFSAERPKGSFSTLEIQRTEQGDSAMYLCASSQPGLAGSPGELFFGEGSRLTVL.

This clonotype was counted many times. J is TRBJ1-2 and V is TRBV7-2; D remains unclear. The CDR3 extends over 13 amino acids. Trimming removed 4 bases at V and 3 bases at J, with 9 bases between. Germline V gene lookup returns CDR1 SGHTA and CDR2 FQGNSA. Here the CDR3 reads CASSYQPDYGYTF. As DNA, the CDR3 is TGTGCCAGCAGCTACCAGCCGGACTATGGCTACACCTTC.

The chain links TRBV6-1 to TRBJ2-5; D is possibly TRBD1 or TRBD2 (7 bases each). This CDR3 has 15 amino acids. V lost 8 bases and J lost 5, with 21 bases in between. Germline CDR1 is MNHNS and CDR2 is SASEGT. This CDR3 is CASEQGRGSGETQYF. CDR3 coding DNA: TGTGCCAGCGAACAGGGGAGGGGGAGCGGGGAGACCCAGTACTTC.

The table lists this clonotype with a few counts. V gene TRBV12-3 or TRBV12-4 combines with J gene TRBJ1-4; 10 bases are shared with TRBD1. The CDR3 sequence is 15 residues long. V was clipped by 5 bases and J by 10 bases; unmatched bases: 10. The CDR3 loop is CASSDRGQGGGKLFF. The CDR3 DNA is TGTGCCAGCAGTGACAGAGGACAGGGGGGCGGAAAACTGTTTTTT.

For the CDR3, the DNA is TGTGCCAGCAGCAGTGACTGGAGGTCACCCCTCCACTTT. The encoded protein is CASSSDWRSPLHF. The chain is built from TRBV7-9 and TRBJ1-6; D is undetermined. Germline V gene lookup returns CDR1 SEHNR and CDR2 FQNEAQ (reference sequence). Deletions cut 5 bases from V and 10 bases from J, with 12 bases between. CDR3 length: 13 amino acids.

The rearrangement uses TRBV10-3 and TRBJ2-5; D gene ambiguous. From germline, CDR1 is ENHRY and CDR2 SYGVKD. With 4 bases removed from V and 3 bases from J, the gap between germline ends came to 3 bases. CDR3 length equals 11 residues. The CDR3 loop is CAISAEETQYF. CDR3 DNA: TGTGCCATCAGTGCAGAAGAGACCCAGTACTTC.

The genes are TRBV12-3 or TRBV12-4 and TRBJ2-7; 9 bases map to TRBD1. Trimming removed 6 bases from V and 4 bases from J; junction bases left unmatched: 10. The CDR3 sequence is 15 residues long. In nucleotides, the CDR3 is TGTGCCAGCAGCCACACCACAGGGGGCTCGTACGAGCAGTACTTC. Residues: CASSHTTGGSYEQYF.

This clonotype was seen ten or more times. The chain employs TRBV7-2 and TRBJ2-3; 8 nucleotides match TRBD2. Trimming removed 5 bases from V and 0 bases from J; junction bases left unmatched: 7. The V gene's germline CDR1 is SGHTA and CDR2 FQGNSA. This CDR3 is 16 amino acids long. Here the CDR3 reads CASSRGGGTSTDTQYF. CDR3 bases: TGTGCCAGCAGCCGGGGGGGGGGGACAAGCACAGATACGCAGTATTTT.

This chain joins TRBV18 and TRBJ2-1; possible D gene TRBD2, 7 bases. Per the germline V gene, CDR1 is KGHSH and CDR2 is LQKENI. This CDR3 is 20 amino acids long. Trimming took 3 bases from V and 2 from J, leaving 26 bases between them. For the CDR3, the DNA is TGTGCCAGCTCACCGCGAGGGGGAGGGGCTGCCGGGTCTACCTACAATGAGCAGTTCTTC. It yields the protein CASSPRGGGAAGSTYNEQFF.

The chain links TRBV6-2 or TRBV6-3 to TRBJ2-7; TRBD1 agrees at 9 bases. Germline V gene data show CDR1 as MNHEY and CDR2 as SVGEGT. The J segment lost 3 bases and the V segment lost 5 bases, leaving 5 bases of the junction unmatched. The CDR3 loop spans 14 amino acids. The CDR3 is CASSAGTGRYEQYV. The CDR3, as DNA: TGTGCCAGCAGTGCCGGGACAGGGCGCTACGAGCAGTACGTC.

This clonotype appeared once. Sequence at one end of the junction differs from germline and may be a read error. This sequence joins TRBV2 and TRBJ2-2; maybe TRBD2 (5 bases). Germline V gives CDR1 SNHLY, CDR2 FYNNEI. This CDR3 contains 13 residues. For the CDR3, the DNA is TGTGCCAGCAAGACCCTGGAGACTGGGGAGCTGTCTTTT. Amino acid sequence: CASKTLETGELSF. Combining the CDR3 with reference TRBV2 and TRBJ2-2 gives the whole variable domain EPEVTQTPSHQVTQMGQEVILRCVPISNHLYFYWYRQILGQKVEFLVSFYNNEISEKSEIFDDQFSVERPDGSNFTLKIRSTKLEDSAMYFCASKTLETGELSFGEGSRLTVL.

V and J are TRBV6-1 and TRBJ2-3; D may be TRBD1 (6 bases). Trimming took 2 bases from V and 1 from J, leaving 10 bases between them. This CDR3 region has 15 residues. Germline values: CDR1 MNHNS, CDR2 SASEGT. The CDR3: CASSEYSGGTDTQYF. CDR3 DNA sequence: TGTGCCAGCAGTGAATATTCAGGGGGCACAGATACGCAGTATTTT.

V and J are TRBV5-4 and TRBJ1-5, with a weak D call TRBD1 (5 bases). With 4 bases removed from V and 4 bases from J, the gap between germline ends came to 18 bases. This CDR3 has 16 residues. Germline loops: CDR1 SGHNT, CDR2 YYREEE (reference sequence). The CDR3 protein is CASSPGPPRLNQPQHF. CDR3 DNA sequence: TGTGCCAGCAGCCCGGGACCCCCCCGATTAAATCAGCCCCAGCATTTT.

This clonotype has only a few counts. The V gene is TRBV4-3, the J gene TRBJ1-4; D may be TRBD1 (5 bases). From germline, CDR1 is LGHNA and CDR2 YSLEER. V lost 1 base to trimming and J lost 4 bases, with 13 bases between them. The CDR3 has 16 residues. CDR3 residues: CASSQAHRTLNEKLFF. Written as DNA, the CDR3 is TGCGCCAGCAGCCAAGCCCACAGGACTCTTAATGAAAAACTGTTTTTT.

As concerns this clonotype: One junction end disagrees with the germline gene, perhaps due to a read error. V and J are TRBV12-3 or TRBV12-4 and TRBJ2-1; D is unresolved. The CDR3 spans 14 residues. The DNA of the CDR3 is TGTGCCAGCAGTTTAGCAGGGTACAGTAATGGGCAGTTCTTC. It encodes CASSLAGYSNGQFF.

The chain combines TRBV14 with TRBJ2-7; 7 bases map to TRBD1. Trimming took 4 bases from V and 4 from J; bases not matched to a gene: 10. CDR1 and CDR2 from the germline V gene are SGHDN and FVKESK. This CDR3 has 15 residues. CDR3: CASSPTGYGKYEQYF. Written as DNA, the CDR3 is TGTGCCAGCAGCCCGACAGGGTATGGGAAGTACGAGCAGTACTTC.

CDR3: CASTEDRRNQPQHF. The CDR3 DNA sequence: TGTGCCAGCACCGAGGACAGGCGGAATCAGCCCCAGCATTTT. The chain uses TRBV6-6 and TRBJ1-5, with 7 bases aligning to TRBD1. CDR3 size: 14 residues. V trimming: 7 bases; J trimming: 4 bases; junction bases outside the gene matches: 7. CDR1 and CDR2 (germline): MNHNY, SVGAGI (reference sequence).

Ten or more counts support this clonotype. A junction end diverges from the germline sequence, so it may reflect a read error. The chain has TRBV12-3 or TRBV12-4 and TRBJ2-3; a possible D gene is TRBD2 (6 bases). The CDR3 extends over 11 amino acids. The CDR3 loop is CASSLRADYSF. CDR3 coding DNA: TGTGCCAGCAGTTTAAGAGCGGACTACTCTTTT.

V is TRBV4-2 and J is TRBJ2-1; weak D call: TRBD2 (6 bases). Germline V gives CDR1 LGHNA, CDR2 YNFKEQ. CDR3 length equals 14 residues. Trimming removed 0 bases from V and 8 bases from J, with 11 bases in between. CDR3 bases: TGTGCCAGCAGCCAAGATCGACTAGGGTATGAGCAGTTCTTC. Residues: CASSQDRLGYEQFF.

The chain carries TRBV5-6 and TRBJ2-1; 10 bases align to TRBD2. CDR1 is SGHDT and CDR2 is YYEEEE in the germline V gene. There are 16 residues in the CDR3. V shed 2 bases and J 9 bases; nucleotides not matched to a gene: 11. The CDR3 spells CASSFSGRASLSEQFF. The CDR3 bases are TGTGCCAGCAGCTTCAGCGGGAGGGCCTCTCTAAGTGAGCAGTTCTTC.

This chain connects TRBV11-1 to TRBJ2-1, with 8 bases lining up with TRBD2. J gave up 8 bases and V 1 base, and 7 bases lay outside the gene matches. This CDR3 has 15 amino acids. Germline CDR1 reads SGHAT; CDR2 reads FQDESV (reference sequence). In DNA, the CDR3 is TGTGCCAGCAGCTTAGAGGGGACTAGGTCCGATGAGCAGTTCTTC. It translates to CASSLEGTRSDEQFF. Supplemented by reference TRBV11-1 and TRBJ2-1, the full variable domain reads EAEVAQSPRYKITEKSQAVAFWCDPISGHATLYWYRQILGQGPELLVQFQDESVVDDSQLPKDRFSAERLKGVDSTLKIQPAELGDSAMYLCASSLEGTRSDEQFFGPGTRLTVL.